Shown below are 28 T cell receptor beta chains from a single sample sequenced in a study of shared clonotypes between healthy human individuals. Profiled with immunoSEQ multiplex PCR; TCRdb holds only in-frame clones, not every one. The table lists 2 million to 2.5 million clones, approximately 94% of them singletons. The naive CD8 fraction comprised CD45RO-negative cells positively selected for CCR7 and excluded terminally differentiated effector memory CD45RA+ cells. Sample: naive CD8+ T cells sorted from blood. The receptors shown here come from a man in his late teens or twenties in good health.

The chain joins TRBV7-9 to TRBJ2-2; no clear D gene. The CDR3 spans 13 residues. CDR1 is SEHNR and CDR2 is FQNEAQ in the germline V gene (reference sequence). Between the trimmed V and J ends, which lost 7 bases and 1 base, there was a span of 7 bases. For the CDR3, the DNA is TGTGCCAGCATCCAGGTGAACACCGGGGAGCTGTTTTTT. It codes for CASIQVNTGELFF.

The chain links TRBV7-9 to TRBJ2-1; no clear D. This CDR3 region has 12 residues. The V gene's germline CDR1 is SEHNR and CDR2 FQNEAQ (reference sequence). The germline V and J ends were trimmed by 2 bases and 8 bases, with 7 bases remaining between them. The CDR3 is CASSLKGDEQFF. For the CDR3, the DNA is TGTGCCAGCAGCTTAAAAGGCGATGAGCAGTTCTTC.

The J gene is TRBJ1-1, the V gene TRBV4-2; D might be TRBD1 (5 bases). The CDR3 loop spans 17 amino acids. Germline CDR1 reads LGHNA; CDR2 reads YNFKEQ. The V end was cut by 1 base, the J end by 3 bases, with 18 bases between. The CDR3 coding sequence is TGTGCCAGCAGCCAAGCCGTTACCGGGGGAGGGTACACTGAAGCTTTCTTT. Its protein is CASSQAVTGGGYTEAFF.

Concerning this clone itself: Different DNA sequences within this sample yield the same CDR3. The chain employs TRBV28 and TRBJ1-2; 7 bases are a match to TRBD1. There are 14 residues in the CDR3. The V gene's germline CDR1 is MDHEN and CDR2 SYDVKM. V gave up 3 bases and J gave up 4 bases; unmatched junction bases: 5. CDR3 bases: TGTGCCAGCAGTTTGAGAGGGGGCGGCTATGGCTACACCTTC. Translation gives CASSLRGGGYGYTF.

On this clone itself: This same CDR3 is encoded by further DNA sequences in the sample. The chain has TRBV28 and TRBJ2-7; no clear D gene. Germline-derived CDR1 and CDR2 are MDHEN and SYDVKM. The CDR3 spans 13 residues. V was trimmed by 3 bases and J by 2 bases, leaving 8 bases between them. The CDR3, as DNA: TGTGCCAGCAGTTTTGGCCCGGCCTACGAGCAGTACTTC. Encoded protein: CASSFGPAYEQYF.

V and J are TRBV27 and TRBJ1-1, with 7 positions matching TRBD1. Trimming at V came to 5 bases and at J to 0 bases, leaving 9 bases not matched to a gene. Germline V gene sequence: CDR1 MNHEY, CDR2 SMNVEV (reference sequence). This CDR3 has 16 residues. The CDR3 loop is CASSPGQVYMNTEAFF. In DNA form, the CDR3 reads TGTGCCAGCAGTCCAGGACAGGTATACATGAACACTGAAGCTTTCTTT.

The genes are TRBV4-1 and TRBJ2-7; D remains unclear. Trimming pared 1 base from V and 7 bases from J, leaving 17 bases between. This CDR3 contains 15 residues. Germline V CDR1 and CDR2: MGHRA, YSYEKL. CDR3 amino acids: CASSQVWTVDIEQYF. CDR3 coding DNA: TGCGCCAGCAGCCAAGTTTGGACGGTAGACATAGAGCAGTACTTC.

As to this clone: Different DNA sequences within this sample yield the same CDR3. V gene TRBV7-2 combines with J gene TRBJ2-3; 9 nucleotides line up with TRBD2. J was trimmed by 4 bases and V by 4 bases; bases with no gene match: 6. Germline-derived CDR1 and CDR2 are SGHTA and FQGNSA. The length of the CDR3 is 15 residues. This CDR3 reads CASSSLAGAADTQYF. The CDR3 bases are TGTGCCAGCAGCTCATTAGCGGGAGCGGCAGATACGCAGTATTTT.

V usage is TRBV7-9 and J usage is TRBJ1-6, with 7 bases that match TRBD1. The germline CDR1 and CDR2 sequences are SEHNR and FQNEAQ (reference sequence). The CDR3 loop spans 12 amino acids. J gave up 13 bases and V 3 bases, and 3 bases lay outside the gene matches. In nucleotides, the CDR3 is TGTGCCAGCAGCTTCCAGGGGGTTCCCCTCCACTTT. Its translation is CASSFQGVPLHF.

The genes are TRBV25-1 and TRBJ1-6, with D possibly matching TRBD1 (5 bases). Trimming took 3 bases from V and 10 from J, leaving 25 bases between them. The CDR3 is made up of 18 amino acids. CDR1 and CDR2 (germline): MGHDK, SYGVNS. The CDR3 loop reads CASSEGYLVGASDSPLHF. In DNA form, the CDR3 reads TGTGCCAGCAGTGAGGGATATTTGGTCGGGGCGTCAGACTCACCCCTCCACTTT.

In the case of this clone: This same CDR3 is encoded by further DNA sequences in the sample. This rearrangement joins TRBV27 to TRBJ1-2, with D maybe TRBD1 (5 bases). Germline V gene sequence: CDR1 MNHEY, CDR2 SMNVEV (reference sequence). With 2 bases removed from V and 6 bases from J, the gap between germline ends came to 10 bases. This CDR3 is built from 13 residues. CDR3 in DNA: TGTGCCAGCAGTTTAGGGGGTTCCCATGGCTACACCTTC. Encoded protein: CASSLGGSHGYTF.

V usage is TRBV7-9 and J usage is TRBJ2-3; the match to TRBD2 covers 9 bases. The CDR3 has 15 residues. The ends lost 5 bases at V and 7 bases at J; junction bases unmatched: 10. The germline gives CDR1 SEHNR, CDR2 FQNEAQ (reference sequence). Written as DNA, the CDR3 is TGTGCCAGCAGCCCAGAGCGGGGGGCCTCGCATACGCAGTATTTT. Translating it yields CASSPERGASHTQYF.

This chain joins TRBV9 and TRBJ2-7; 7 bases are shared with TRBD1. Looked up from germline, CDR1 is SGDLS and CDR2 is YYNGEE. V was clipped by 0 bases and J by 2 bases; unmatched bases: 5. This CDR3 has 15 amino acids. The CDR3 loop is CASSVASRGPYEQYF. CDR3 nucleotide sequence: TGTGCCAGCAGCGTAGCGAGTAGGGGGCCCTACGAGCAGTACTTC.

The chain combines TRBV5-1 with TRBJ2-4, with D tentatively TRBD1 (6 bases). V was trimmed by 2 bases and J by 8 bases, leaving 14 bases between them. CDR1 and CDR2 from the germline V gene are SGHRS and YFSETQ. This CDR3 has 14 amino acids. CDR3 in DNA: TGCGCCAGCAGCTTAACGGTTCCAGGGGACATTCAGTACTTC. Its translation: CASSLTVPGDIQYF.

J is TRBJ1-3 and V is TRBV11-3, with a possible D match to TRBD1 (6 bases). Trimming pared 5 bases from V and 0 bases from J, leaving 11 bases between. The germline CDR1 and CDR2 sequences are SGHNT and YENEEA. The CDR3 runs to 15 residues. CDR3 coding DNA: TGTGCCAGCAGCAAAACAGGGAGCTCTGGAAACACCATATATTTT. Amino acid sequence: CASSKTGSSGNTIYF.

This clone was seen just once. As DNA, the CDR3 is TGTGCCAGCAGCGTATATGACACGTTCCCGAACACCGGGGAGCTGTTTTTT. This encodes CASSVYDTFPNTGELFF. The gene calls are TRBV9 and TRBJ2-2; D is uncertain. Per germline, CDR1 SGDLS and CDR2 YYNGEE. This CDR3 spans 17 amino acids. V dropped 1 base and J dropped 0 bases, with 13 bases sitting between them.

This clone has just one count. The CDR3 protein is CASSYTHGTGGEQYF. CDR3 bases: TGTGCCAGCAGCTATACCCACGGGACAGGGGGTGAGCAGTACTTC. The chain is built from TRBV5-6 and TRBJ2-7, with TRBD1 matching 11 bases. Germline V CDR1 and CDR2: SGHDT, YYEEEE. This CDR3 has 15 residues. Trimming at V came to 3 bases and at J to 7 bases, leaving 9 bases not matched to a gene.

CDR3 amino acids: CASSQWDRHYNSPLHF. The CDR3 DNA reads TGTGCCAGCAGCCAATGGGACAGGCACTATAATTCACCCCTCCACTTT. The chain has TRBV14 and TRBJ1-6; 8 bases fit TRBD1. CDR1 SGHDN and CDR2 FVKESK come from the germline V gene. The J segment lost 3 bases and the V segment lost 2 bases, leaving 3 bases of the junction unmatched. This CDR3 has 16 residues.

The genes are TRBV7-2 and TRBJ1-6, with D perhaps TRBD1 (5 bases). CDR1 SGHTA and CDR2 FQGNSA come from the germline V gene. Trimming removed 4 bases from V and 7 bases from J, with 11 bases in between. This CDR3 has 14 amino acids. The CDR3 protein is CASSWTLGNSPLHF. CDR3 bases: TGTGCCAGCAGCTGGACACTAGGCAATTCACCCCTCCACTTT.

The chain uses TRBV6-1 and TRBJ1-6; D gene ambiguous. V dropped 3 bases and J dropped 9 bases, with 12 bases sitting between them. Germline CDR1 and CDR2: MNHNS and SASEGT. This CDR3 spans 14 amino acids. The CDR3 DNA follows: TGTGCCAGCAGTGAGGGGTATATGGTTTCACCCCTCCACTTT. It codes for CASSEGYMVSPLHF.

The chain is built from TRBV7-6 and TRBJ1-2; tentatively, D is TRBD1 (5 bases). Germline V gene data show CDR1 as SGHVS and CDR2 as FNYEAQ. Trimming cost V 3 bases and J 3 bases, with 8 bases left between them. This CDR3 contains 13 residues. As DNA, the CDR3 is TGTGCCAGCAGCTTCGGGACCCACTATGGCTACACCTTC. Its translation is CASSFGTHYGYTF.

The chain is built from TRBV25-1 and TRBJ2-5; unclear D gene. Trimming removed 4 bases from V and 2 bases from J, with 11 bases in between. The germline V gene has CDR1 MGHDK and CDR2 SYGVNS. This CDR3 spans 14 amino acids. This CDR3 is CASSVVETQETQYF. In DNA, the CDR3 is TGTGCCAGCAGTGTTGTCGAGACTCAAGAGACCCAGTACTTC.

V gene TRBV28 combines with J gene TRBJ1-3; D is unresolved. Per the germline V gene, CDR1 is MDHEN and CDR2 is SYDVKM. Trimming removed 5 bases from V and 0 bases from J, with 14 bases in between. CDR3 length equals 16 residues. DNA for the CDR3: TGTGCCAGCAGTCCCTTAATAGGCCTCTCTGGAAACACCATATATTTT. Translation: CASSPLIGLSGNTIYF.

The DNA of the CDR3 is TGTGCCAGCAGCTTGACGTCCGGAAACTCCTACGAGCAGTACTTC. Protein sequence: CASSLTSGNSYEQYF. J is TRBJ2-7 and V is TRBV5-5; no reliable D call. The CDR3 is 15 amino acids. The germline V and J ends were trimmed by 1 base and 0 bases, with 11 bases remaining between them. The germline V gene has CDR1 SGHKS and CDR2 YYEKEE (reference sequence). Drawing the rest from reference TRBV5-5 and TRBJ2-7, the complete variable domain is DAGVTQSPTHLIKTRGQQVTLRCSPISGHKSVSWYQQVLGQGPQFIFQYYEKEERGRGNFPDRFSARQFPNYSSELNVNALLLGDSALYLCASSLTSGNSYEQYFGPGTRLTVT.

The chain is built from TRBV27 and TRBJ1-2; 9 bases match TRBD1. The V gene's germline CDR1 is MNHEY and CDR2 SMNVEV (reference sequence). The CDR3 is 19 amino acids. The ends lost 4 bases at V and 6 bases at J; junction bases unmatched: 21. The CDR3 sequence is CASSSAVGPGTGIWNGYTF. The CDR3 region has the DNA TGTGCCAGCAGTTCTGCGGTGGGGCCGGGGACAGGGATTTGGAATGGCTACACCTTC.

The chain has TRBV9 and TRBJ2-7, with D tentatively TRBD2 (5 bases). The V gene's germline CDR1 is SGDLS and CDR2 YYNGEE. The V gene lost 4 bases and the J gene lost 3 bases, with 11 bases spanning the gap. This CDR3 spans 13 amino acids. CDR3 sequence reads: CASSSGINYEQYF. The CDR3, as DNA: TGTGCCAGCAGCTCGGGAATTAACTACGAGCAGTACTTC.

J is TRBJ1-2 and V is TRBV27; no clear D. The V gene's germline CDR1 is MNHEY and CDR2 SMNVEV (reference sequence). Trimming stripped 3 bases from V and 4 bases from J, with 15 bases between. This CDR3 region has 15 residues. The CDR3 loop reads CASSFTQAPTYGYTF. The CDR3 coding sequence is TGTGCCAGCAGTTTTACGCAAGCTCCGACCTATGGCTACACCTTC.

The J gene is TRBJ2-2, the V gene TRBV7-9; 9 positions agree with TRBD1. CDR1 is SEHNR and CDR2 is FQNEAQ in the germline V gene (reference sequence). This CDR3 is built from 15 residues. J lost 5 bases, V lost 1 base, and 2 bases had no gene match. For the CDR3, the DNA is TGTGCCAGCAGCTTAGGGACAGGGGATACCGGGGAGCTGTTTTTT. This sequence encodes CASSLGTGDTGELFF.